This T cell receptor beta chain derives from a study of blood T cells in healthy people across ages. The second PCR ran about 6 to 12 cycles with a sample-barcoded 5' primer and J-beta primers. From the 5' RACE reads, TCRdb called clonotypes with MiXCR, one entry per CDR3 protein. The table has more than 900,000 distinct CDR3 sequences, under 30% seen once. This sample was shared with a second study, whose subject was T cells of mothers and their children.

This sequence originates from a girl aged 2-10 years in good health. The sample taken for sequencing was blood.

CDR3: CSVEVTGGRETQYF. The CDR3 DNA sequence: TGCAGCGTTGAGGTGACAGGGGGACGGGAGACCCAGTACTTC. The chain links TRBV29-1 to TRBJ2-1; 9 bases fit TRBD1. Near its end, the DNA agrees better with TRBJ2-5, so the J call may be wrong. This CDR3 contains 14 residues. Germline CDR1 is SQVTM and CDR2 is ANQGSEA.